Shown below are 2 T cell receptor beta chains from a single sample sequenced in a study of preoperative IRX-2 immunotherapy in early breast cancer. Produced via immunoSEQ multiplex PCR; TCRdb's table is partial and in-frame only. The table has over 60,000 clones, approximately 95% seen once; the top ten hold under 2%. Treatment of the sample: preoperative locoregional IRX-2 cytokine immunotherapy. Collection of the sample occurred from a patient treated with IRX-2 immunotherapy. The origin of the receptors is a human donor with breast cancer.

The V gene is TRBV6-5, the J gene TRBJ2-7; TRBD1 or TRBD2 may be the D gene (6 bases each). Germline V gene sequence: CDR1 MNHEY, CDR2 SVGAGI. V lost 1 base and J lost 5, with 9 bases in between. The CDR3 has 13 residues. The CDR3 DNA sequence: TGTGCCAGCAGTTACTTGGGGGGCAACGAGCAGTACTTC. Protein product: CASSYLGGNEQYF.

This chain uses TRBV5-8 with TRBJ1-3; tentative D call: TRBD1 (6 bases). V lost 0 bases and J lost 7, with 20 bases in between. The CDR3 loop spans 17 amino acids. Per the germline V gene, CDR1 is SGHTS and CDR2 is YDEGEE. CDR3 amino acids: CASSLARMTGLSNTIYF. CDR3 nucleotide sequence: TGTGCCAGCAGCTTGGCCAGAATGACAGGATTATCGAACACCATATATTTT.